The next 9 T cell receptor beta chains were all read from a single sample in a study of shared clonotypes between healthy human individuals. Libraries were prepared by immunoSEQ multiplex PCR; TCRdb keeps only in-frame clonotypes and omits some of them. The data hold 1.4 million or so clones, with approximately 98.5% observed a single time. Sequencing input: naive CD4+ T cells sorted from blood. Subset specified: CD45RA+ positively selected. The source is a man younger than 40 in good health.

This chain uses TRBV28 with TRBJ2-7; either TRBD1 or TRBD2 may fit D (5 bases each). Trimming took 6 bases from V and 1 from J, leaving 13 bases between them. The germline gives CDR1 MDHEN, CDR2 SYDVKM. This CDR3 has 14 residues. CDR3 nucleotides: TGTGCCAGCAGGGAACGGGACGCGTCCTACGAGCAGTACTTC. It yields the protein CASRERDASYEQYF.

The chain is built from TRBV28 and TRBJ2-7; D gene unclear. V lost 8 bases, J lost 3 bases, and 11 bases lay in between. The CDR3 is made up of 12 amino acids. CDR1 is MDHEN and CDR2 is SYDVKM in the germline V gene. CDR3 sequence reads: CASGLYSYEQYF. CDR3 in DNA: TGTGCCAGCGGATTATACAGCTACGAGCAGTACTTC. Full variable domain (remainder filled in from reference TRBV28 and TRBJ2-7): DVKVTQSSRYLVKRTGEKVFLECVQDMDHENMFWYRQDPGLGLRLIYFSYDVKMKEKGDIPEGYSVSREKKERFSLILESASTNQTSMYLCASGLYSYEQYFGPGTRLTVT.

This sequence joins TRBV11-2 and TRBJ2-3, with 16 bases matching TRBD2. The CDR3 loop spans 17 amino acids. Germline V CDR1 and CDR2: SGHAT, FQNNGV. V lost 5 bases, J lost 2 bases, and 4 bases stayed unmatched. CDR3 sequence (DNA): TGTGCCAGCAGCAAGGGGACTAGCGGGAGGGACACAGATACGCAGTATTTT. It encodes CASSKGTSGRDTDTQYF.

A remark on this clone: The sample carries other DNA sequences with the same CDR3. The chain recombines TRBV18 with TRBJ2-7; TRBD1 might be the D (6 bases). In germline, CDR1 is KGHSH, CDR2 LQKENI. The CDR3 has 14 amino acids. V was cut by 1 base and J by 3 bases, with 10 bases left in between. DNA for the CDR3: TGTGCCAGCTCACCACAACAGGGTAGCTACGAGCAGTACTTC. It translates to CASSPQQGSYEQYF.

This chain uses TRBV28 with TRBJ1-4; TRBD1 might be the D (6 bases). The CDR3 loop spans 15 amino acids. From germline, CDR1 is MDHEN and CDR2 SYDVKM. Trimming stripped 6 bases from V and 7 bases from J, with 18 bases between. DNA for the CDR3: TGTGCCAGCAGGTGGAGTGGGGAAGGGGGTGAAAAACTGTTTTTT. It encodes CASRWSGEGGEKLFF. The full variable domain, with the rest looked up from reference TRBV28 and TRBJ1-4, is DVKVTQSSRYLVKRTGEKVFLECVQDMDHENMFWYRQDPGLGLRLIYFSYDVKMKEKGDIPEGYSVSREKKERFSLILESASTNQTSMYLCASRWSGEGGEKLFFGSGTQLSVL.

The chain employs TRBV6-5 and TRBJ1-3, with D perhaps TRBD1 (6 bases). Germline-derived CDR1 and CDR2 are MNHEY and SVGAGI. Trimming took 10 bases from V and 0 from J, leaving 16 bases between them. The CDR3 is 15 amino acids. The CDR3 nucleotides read TGTGCCACCAGGCCGGGGGCAGACTCTGGAAACACCATATATTTT. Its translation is CATRPGADSGNTIYF.

CDR3 protein: CASSYGSITGELFF. CDR3 nucleotide sequence: TGTGCCAGCAGTTACGGGTCAATCACCGGGGAGCTGTTTTTT. The rearrangement uses TRBV6-5 and TRBJ2-2; D ambiguous. The V gene's germline CDR1 is MNHEY and CDR2 SVGAGI. Trimming removed 2 bases at V and 4 bases at J, with 8 bases between. This CDR3 is 14 amino acids long.

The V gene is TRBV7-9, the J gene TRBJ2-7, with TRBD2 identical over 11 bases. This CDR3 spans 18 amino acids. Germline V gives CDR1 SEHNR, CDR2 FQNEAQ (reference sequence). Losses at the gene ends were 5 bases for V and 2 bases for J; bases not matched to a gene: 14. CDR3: CASSTNELGLAAPYEQYF. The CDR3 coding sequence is TGTGCCAGCAGCACCAACGAACTGGGACTAGCGGCTCCCTACGAGCAGTACTTC.

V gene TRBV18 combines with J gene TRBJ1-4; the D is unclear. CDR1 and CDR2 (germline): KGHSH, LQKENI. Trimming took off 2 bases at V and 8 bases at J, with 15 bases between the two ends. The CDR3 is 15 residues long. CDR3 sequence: CASSPLYREREKLFF. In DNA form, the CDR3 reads TGTGCCAGCTCACCATTGTATAGGGAAAGGGAAAAACTGTTTTTT.